This T cell receptor (beta chain) comes out of a study of CD8 T cells in ankylosing spondylitis. Germline assignment: CDR1 DFQATT and CDR2 SNEGSKA (reference sequence). With V trimmed by 0 bases and J by 3 bases, 8 bases remained unmatched. This CDR3 contains 16 residues. Making use of molecular barcodes, quantitative 5'-RACE generated TCR beta libraries. One entry per CDR3 protein, called by TCRdb with MiXCR from the 5' RACE reads. The table records around 340,000 distinct CDR3 sequences, 20% to 25% of them present only once. The gene calls are TRBV20-1 and TRBJ2-1; 7 bases are shared with TRBD2. This sequence was found in a male donor with ankylosing spondylitis or in good health (not recorded which). The material sequenced was blood, either unsorted or a sorted T cell fraction (not recorded which). CDR3 sequence: CSARDMASGDYNEQFF. DNA of the CDR3: TGCAGTGCTAGAGATATGGCTAGCGGAGACTACAATGAGCAGTTCTTC.